This T cell receptor beta chain appears in the sequencing data of a study of blood T cell repertoires in COVID-19. About the research overall: Specimens from acute and convalescent COVID-19 originated in the United States, Italy and Spain. The analysed material was cDNA or gDNA that came from T cells, B-cell-depleted T cells, or PBMCs.

Followed longitudinally, the Seattle patients had been enrolled during active infection. This clone was found a few times. The CDR3 has 12 amino acids. From germline, CDR1 is SEHNR and CDR2 FQNEAQ (reference sequence). V dropped 6 bases and J dropped 4 bases, with 6 bases sitting between them. In the authors' workflow: The authors estimated nucleated cell counts from reference gene primer amplification. Assay used: immunoSEQ multiplex PCR; TCRdb lists only in-frame clones, some missing. V and J calls plus clone size are reproduced from that table; the DNA served to infer D and trimming. The sample holds some 290,000 clones, about 86% seen once.

The sequenced material came from peripheral blood. The V call is TRBV7-9, the J call TRBJ2-2; the D gene is possibly TRBD1 (6 bases). This TCR derives from a woman aged 25 to 39 with COVID-19, enrolled during active disease. The CDR3 DNA reads as TGTGCCAGCAGAGGGGGCACCGGGGAGCTGTTTTTT. Its translation is CASRGGTGELFF.